This T cell receptor beta chain was sequenced for a study of shared clonotypes between healthy human individuals. This CDR3 spans 15 amino acids. V lost 4 bases and J lost 8; bases outside the gene matches: 14. Germline V gene data show CDR1 as SGHDT and CDR2 as YYEEEE. Produced via immunoSEQ multiplex PCR; TCRdb's table is partial and in-frame only. The sample comprises about 2,500,000 clones, 85% to 95% of which are singletons, and around 0.14% rests with the top ten. The sequenced sample was naive CD4+ T cells sorted from blood. Subset meaning: CD45RA+ positively selected. This chain links TRBV5-6 with TRBJ1-1; 7 positions match TRBD1. The sequence was collected from a man aged 18 to 29 in good health. CDR3 sequence (DNA): TGTGCCAGCAGCCCGAGGGTCCGGACAGGAAAGGAAGCTTTCTTT. Translating it yields CASSPRVRTGKEAFF.